This T cell receptor (beta chain) was recovered during a study of beta chain features in type 1 diabetes. Background on the study: Healthy donors, compared against patients, showed similar age, gender and cell yields.

Study results and limitations: Type 1 diabetes patients had TCRB CDR3s that were shorter (moderately but significantly so) in all four CD4+ subsets.

This CDR3 spans 13 amino acids. The V end lost 3 bases, the J end lost 5 bases, and 11 bases lay between the germline ends. The germline V gene has CDR1 LNHDA and CDR2 SQIVND (reference sequence). Since all of the isolated RNA was reverse transcribed, expressed TCRB transcripts were what got sequenced. The table came from immunoSEQ multiplex PCR; TCRdb's copy has only in-frame clones and leaves some out. The sample has hundreds of thousands of clones, over 9.5% seen once. This clone has only a few counts. No antigen is known for it. This TCR was sampled from a woman aged 18 to 35 with type 1 diabetes. The sequencing sample was made of naive CD4+ T cells from blood. This chain links TRBV19 with TRBJ2-7; D not certain. The CDR3 reads CASSMTESDEQYF. As DNA, the CDR3 is TGTGCCAGTAGTATGACGGAGTCCGACGAGCAGTACTTC.